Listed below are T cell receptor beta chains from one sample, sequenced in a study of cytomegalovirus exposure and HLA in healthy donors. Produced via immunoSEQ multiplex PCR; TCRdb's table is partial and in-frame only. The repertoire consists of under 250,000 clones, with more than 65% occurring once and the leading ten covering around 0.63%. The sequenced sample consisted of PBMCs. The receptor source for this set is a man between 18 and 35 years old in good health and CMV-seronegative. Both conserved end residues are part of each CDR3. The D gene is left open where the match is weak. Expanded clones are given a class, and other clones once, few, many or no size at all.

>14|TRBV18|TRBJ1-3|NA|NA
TGTGCCAGCTCATCGGACAACTCTGGAAACACCATATATTTT
CASSSDNSGNTIYF
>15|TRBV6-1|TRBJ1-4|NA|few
TGTGCCAGCAGTGAATATGGGAGGGGATCCGAAAAACTGTTTTTT
CASSEYGRGSEKLFF
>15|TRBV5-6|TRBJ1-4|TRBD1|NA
TGTGCCAGCAGCCCCAGACAGGGGGCCGTTGAAAAACTGTTTTTT
CASSPRQGAVEKLFF
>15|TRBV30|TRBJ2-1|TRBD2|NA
TGTGCCTGGAGTGTAGGGCTAGCGGGGAACAATGAGCAGTTCTTC
CAWSVGLAGNNEQFF
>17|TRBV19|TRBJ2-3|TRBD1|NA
TGTGCCAGTAGTTCATCCGACAGGGGGCTCGTCTCAGATACGCAGTATTTT
CASSSSDRGLVSDTQYF
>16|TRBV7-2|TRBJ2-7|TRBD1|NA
TGTGCCAGCAGCTTAGGGGGACAGGGTGGCTCCTACGAGCAGTACTTC
CASSLGGQGGSYEQYF
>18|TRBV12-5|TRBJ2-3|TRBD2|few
TGTGCTAGTGGTCTCACTAGCGGGAGGGCCGGTAGCACAGATACGCAGTATTTT
CASGLTSGRAGSTDTQYF
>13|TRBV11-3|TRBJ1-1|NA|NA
TGTGCCAGCAGCTGGGAGATGAACACTGAAGCTTTCTTT
CASSWEMNTEAFF
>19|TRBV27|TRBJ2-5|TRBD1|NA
TGTGCCAGCAGTCCCCGGGACAGGGTTGCGGACTCGGCCCAAGAGACCCAGTACTTC
CASSPRDRVADSAQETQYF
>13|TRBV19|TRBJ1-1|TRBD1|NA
TGTGCCAGTAGTCCAGGGGGCGTTCTGGAAGCTTTCTTT
CASSPGGVLEAFF
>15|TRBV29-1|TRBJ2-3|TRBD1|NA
TGCAGCGCCGGCAGGACAGGCGGTTGGACTGATACGCAGTATTTT
CSAGRTGGWTDTQYF
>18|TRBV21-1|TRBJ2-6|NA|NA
TGTGCCAGCAGCATTGAGACAGGGAAGGTCTGTGGGGCCAACGTCCTGACTTTC
CASSIETGKVCGANVLTF
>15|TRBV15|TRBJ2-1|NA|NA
TGTGCCACCAGCAAGCCCACTCACTCCTACAATGAGCAGTTCTTC
CATSKPTHSYNEQFF
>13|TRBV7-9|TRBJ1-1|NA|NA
TGTGCCAGCAGCTCACAGGACAGCAATGAAGCTTTCTTT
CASSSQDSNEAFF
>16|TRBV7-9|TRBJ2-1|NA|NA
TGTGCCAGCAGCCCAGGGGGGACAGACCTTTCCAATGAGCAGTTCTTC
CASSPGGTDLSNEQFF
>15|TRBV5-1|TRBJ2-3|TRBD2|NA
TGCGCCAGCAGCTCCATAGCGGGAGTATCAGATACGCAGTATTTT
CASSSIAGVSDTQYF
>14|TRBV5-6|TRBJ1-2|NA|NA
TGTGCCAGCAGCTTGTTTGGCAGGAACTATGGCTACACCTTC
CASSLFGRNYGYTF
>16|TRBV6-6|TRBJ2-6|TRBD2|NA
TGTGCCAGCTCTTCGGGGGGACGGTCTGGGGCCAACGTCCTGACTTTC
CASSSGGRSGANVLTF
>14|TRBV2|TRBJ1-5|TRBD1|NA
TGTGCCAGCAGCCAGGGACAGATAAATCAGCCCCAGCATTTT
CASSQGQINQPQHF
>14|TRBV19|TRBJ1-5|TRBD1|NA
TGTGCCAGCTCCGGGACAGGGAGAGGTCAGCCCCAGCATTTT
CASSGTGRGQPQHF
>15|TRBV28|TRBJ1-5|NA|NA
TGTGCCAGCAACCCACAGGGTATCGGCAATCAGCCCCAGCATTTT
CASNPQGIGNQPQHF
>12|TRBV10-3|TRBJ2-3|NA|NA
TGTGCCATCAGTGATCACAAAAATACGCAGTATTTT
CAISDHKNTQYF
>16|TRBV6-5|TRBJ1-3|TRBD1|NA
TGTGCCAGCAGTTCTACCGGGACAGCGGCCCGAAACACCATATATTTT
CASSSTGTAARNTIYF
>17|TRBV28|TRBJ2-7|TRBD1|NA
TGTGCCAGCAGTTTAACAGGGGGCGCAATCCACTCCTACGAGCAGTACTTC
CASSLTGGAIHSYEQYF
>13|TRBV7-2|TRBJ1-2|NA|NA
TGTGCCAGCAGCCGAGGCGGGGGCGCTGGCTACACCTTC
CASSRGGGAGYTF
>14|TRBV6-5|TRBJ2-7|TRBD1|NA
TGTGCCAGCAGTTACCGGACAGGGGCCTACGAGCAGTACTTC
CASSYRTGAYEQYF
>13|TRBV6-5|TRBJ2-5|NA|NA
TGTGCCAGCAGTTACCGGGAGCAAGAGACCCAGTACTTC
CASSYREQETQYF
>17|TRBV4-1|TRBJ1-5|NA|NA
TGCGCCAGCAGCCGACTTCGGACAGACCTGAGCAATCAGCCCCAGCATTTT
CASSRLRTDLSNQPQHF
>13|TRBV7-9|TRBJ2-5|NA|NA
TGTGCCAGCAGCCCGGACAGCGAAGAGACCCAGTACTTC
CASSPDSEETQYF
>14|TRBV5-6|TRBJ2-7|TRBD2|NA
TGTGCCAGCTGCGAACTAGCGGGACCTCCGGAGCAGTACTTC
CASCELAGPPEQYF
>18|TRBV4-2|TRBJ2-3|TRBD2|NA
TGTGCCAGCAGCCAAGATGGGTCAGCGGGAGGGTTCCCAGATACGCAGTATTTT
CASSQDGSAGGFPDTQYF
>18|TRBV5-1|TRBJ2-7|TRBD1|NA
TGCGCCAGCAGACCCGGGAACAGGGGGCCGTTGGGCTCCTACGAGCAGTACTTC
CASRPGNRGPLGSYEQYF
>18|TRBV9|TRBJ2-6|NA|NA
TGTGCCAGCAGCGTAGTTGGGGCGCCTGGATCTGGGGCCAACGTCCTGACTTTC
CASSVVGAPGSGANVLTF
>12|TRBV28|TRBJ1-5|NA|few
TGTGCCAGCAGTCCAGCGGGGGGGCCCCAGCATTTT
CASSPAGGPQHF
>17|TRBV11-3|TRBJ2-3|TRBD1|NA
TGTGCCAGCAGCTCCACGGACAGGGTCTATGGAACAGATACGCAGTATTTT
CASSSTDRVYGTDTQYF
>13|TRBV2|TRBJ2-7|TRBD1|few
TGTGCCACTGGACAGGGGCTAACCTACGAGCAGTACTTC
CATGQGLTYEQYF
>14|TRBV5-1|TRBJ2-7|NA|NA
TGCGCCAGCATCCCTTCAACAGGAACCTACGAGCAGTACTTC
CASIPSTGTYEQYF
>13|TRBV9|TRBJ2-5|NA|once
TGTGCCAGCAGCGTTCATTTAGAGGAGACCCAGTACTTC
CASSVHLEETQYF
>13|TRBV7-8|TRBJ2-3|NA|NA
TGTGCCAGCAGCTTAGTCCGGGACTCTTTGCAGTATTTT
CASSLVRDSLQYF
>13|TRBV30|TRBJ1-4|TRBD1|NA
TGTGCCTCAACCAGGGGGCGGAGTGAAAAACTGTTTTTT
CASTRGRSEKLFF
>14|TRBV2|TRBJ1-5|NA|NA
TGTGCCAGCTGGGGTGGGCGGGGGGATCAGCCCCAGCATTTT
CASWGGRGDQPQHF
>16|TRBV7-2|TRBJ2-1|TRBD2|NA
TGTGCCAGCAGCTTAAGCGGGGCAAGCTCCTACAATGAGCAGTTCTTC
CASSLSGASSYNEQFF
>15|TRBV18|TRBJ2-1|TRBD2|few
TGTGCCAGCTCTCGACTAGCGGGAGCCTACAATGAGCAGTTCTTC
CASSRLAGAYNEQFF
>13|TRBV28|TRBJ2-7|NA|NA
TGTGCCAGCAGTCTAGCGATAACCTACGAGCAGTACTTC
CASSLAITYEQYF
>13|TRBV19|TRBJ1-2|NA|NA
TGTGCCAGCCGGGTGGATACGGTCTATGGCTACACCTTC
CASRVDTVYGYTF
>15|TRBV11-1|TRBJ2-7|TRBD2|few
TGTGCCAGCAGCCCTGCCCTAGCGGACTCCTACGAGCAGTACTTC
CASSPALADSYEQYF
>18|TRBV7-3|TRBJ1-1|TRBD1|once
TGTGCCAGCAGCTTGACCGCTATCCCCGGGACAGGGGACACTGAAGCTTCCTTT
CASSLTAIPGTGDTEASF
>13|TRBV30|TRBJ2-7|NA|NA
TGTGCCTGGCCAGAGCGAGTTATCTACGAGCAGTACTTC
CAWPERVIYEQYF
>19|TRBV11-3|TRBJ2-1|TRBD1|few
TGTGCCAGCAGCTTAGATAGAGATAGTCGGGACAGGGGGAACAATGAGCAGTTCTTC
CASSLDRDSRDRGNNEQFF
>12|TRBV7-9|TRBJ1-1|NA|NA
TGTGCCAGCAGCCCCCAGTACACTGAAGCTTTCTTT
CASSPQYTEAFF
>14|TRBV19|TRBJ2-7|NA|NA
TGTGCCAGTAGTCGTCAATTGACAGATTACGAGCAGTACTTC
CASSRQLTDYEQYF